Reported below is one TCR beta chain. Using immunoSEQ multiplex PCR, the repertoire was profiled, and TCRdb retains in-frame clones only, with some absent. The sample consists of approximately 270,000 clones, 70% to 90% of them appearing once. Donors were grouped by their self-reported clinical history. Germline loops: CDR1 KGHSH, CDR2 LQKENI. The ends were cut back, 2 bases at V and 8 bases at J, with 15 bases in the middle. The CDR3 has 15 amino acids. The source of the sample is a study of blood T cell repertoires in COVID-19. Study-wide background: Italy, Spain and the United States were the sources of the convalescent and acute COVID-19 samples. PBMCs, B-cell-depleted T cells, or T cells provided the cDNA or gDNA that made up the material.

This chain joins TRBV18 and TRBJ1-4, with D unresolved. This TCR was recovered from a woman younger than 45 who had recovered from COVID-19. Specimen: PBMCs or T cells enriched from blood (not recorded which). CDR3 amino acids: CASSPTAPPGEKLFF. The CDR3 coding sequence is TGTGCCAGCTCACCAACAGCCCCACCGGGGGAAAAACTGTTTTTT.